Each of the 10 T cell receptor beta chains below was sequenced from the same sample in a study of long-term antiretroviral therapy in people with HIV. Sequencing relied on immunoSEQ assay v3.0, run at survey level. The repertoire was sequenced with immunoSEQ multiplex PCR; TCRdb's copy has only in-frame clones and lacks some. Of 15,000 to 20,000 clones listed, 80% are singletons. The sequences come from unsorted PBMCs, collected 0.1 years before starting antiretroviral therapy. These receptor sequences come from a man between 18 and 35 years old with HIV.

The chain couples TRBV6-5 to TRBJ2-7, with 7 bases that match TRBD2. CDR3 size: 13 residues. Germline V gene lookup returns CDR1 MNHEY and CDR2 SVGAGI. After removal of 5 bases from V and 9 bases from J, the junction contained 10 bases not matched to a gene. The CDR3 loop reads CASSPSGLVRQYF. CDR3 DNA: TGTGCCAGCAGTCCCTCTGGACTAGTACGGCAGTACTTC.

The gene calls are TRBV6-5 and TRBJ2-5; D uncertain. This CDR3 has 11 amino acids. V lost 3 bases and J 5 bases, leaving 4 bases between the germline ends. Germline V gives CDR1 MNHEY, CDR2 SVGAGI. CDR3 nucleotides: TGTGCCAGCAGTTATCGGGAGACCCAGTACTTC. Encoded protein: CASSYRETQYF.

This rearrangement joins TRBV5-6 to TRBJ2-4; D is unresolved. Per germline, CDR1 SGHDT and CDR2 YYEEEE. V dropped 2 bases and J dropped 3 bases, with 12 bases sitting between them. This CDR3 has 15 residues. The chain's CDR3 is CASSFGPLVKNIQYF. The CDR3 DNA reads TGTGCCAGCAGCTTTGGGCCGTTGGTCAAAAACATTCAGTACTTC.

The chain has TRBV19 and TRBJ1-1; no firm D call. Germline V lookup: CDR1 LNHDA, CDR2 SQIVND (reference sequence). The V gene lost 5 bases and the J gene lost 2 bases, with 9 bases spanning the gap. The CDR3 runs 13 residues. In DNA, the CDR3 is TGTGCCAGTAGTTCTGCAGCCAACACTGAAGCTTTCTTT. It encodes CASSSAANTEAFF.

This chain connects TRBV28 to TRBJ1-6; no reliable D call. This CDR3 spans 16 amino acids. The germline V gene encodes CDR1 MDHEN and CDR2 SYDVKM. Trimming stripped 11 bases from V and 3 bases from J, with 20 bases between. As DNA, the CDR3 is TGTGCCGTGTGGTCGGGATCGACGATCTATAATTCACCCCTCCACTTT. Translation gives CAVWSGSTIYNSPLHF.

The table lists this clone with a count of one. CDR3 nucleotide sequence: TGTGCCAGCAGCGGAAGACAGGGGAGAACTGAAGCTTTCTTT. Its protein product is CASSGRQGRTEAFF. The V and J genes are TRBV7-2 and TRBJ1-1, with 8 bases lining up with TRBD1. Per germline, CDR1 SGHTA and CDR2 FQGNSA. This CDR3 is 14 amino acids long. Trimming removed 5 bases from V and 5 bases from J; junction bases left unmatched: 7.

This clone has only one observation. The chain links TRBV9 to TRBJ2-3; D unclear. Trimming left V 4 bases short and J 1 base short, with 13 bases between. Germline V gene sequence: CDR1 SGDLS, CDR2 YYNGEE. The CDR3 length is 15 residues. CDR3 sequence: CASSPHPLGTDTQYF. As DNA, the CDR3 is TGTGCCAGCAGCCCCCACCCCCTAGGCACAGATACGCAGTATTTT.

The chain uses TRBV5-4 and TRBJ2-7; 13 positions match TRBD2. The CDR3 sequence is 18 residues long. Trimming took 4 bases from V and 7 from J; bases not matched to a gene: 17. In germline, CDR1 is SGHNT, CDR2 YYREEE (reference sequence). The CDR3 DNA is TGTGCCAGCAGCGACGGGACTAGCGGGATCTGGGGGGAGATTGAGCAGTACTTC. The encoded protein is CASSDGTSGIWGEIEQYF.

This chain connects TRBV6-5 to TRBJ2-7, with D uncertain. V was clipped by 2 bases and J by 3 bases, with 14 bases between them. CDR1 and CDR2 from the germline V gene are MNHEY and SVGAGI. This CDR3 is built from 15 residues. DNA for the CDR3: TGTGCCAGCAGTTACAGGGAACTTAATTACTACGAGCAGTACTTC. Translated, it gives CASSYRELNYYEQYF.

The rearrangement uses TRBV5-8 and TRBJ1-5, with 8 bases matching TRBD1. V shed 2 bases, J shed 8 bases, and the junction held 9 bases outside the gene matches. This CDR3 contains 15 residues. Germline loops: CDR1 SGHTS, CDR2 YDEGEE. For the CDR3, the DNA is TGTGCCAGCAGCTTCCGGGACAGGTCGACTAAGCCCCAGCATTTT. Translating it yields CASSFRDRSTKPQHF.